These 31 T cell receptor beta chains originate from one sample sequenced in a study of T cell repertoires in ileal Crohn's disease. Generated by immunoSEQ multiplex PCR, the TCRdb table keeps only in-frame clones and is missing some. The sample holds fewer than 5,500 clones, 80% to 85% seen once. Source material: ileal tissue. The receptors were gathered from an adult with Crohn's disease.

The chain carries TRBV6-6 and TRBJ1-5; D not certain. Germline V gives CDR1 MNHNY, CDR2 SVGAGI (reference sequence). The CDR3 runs to 15 residues. The V end lost 3 bases, the J end lost 4 bases, and 13 bases lay between the germline ends. The CDR3 here is CASSYTSQMNQPQHF. Here the CDR3 DNA reads TGTGCCAGCAGTTATACGTCACAGATGAATCAGCCCCAGCATTTT.

This clone has only one observation. The rearrangement links TRBV6-1 to TRBJ1-2, with D maybe TRBD1 (5 bases). Germline V gene lookup returns CDR1 MNHNS and CDR2 SASEGT. The CDR3 covers 15 residues. With 2 bases removed from V and 4 bases from J, the gap between germline ends came to 14 bases. For the CDR3, the DNA is TGTGCCAGCAGTGAACAGTCGGAGGGGAGCTATGGCTACACCTTC. This codes for CASSEQSEGSYGYTF.

The rearrangement uses TRBV9 and TRBJ1-2; 8 bases are a match to TRBD1. Germline V gene data show CDR1 as SGDLS and CDR2 as YYNGEE. Trimming took 4 bases from V and 4 from J; bases not matched to a gene: 9. The CDR3 loop spans 15 amino acids. The CDR3 sequence is CASSPTTGVGYGYTF. The DNA of the CDR3 is TGTGCCAGCAGCCCGACGACAGGGGTCGGCTATGGCTACACCTTC.

The chain's CDR3 is CASSQYDRTNTEAFF. CDR3 nucleotides: TGCGCCAGCAGCCAATACGACAGAACGAACACTGAAGCTTTCTTT. V usage is TRBV4-1 and J usage is TRBJ1-1, with TRBD1 as a possible D gene (5 bases). The CDR3 totals 15 residues. Germline V gene data show CDR1 as MGHRA and CDR2 as YSYEKL. V lost 2 bases and J 1 base, leaving 11 bases between the germline ends.

This clone was picked up a small number of times. The chain combines TRBV7-2 with TRBJ2-3, with 13 bases matching TRBD2. Unmatched junction bases numbered 5, after V lost 1 base and J lost 4 bases. Germline V lookup: CDR1 SGHTA, CDR2 FQGNSA. The CDR3 is made up of 17 amino acids. The chain's CDR3 is CASSLVALAGGPDTQYF. For the CDR3, the DNA is TGTGCCAGCAGCTTAGTAGCACTAGCGGGGGGGCCAGATACGCAGTATTTT.

V and J are TRBV7-2 and TRBJ2-6, with TRBD2 matching 8 bases. Germline V lookup: CDR1 SGHTA, CDR2 FQGNSA. There are 19 residues in the CDR3. Trimming removed 5 bases from V and 2 bases from J; junction bases left unmatched: 14. CDR3 protein: CASSPGVGRGDTGANVLTF. The CDR3, as DNA: TGTGCCAGCAGCCCCGGGGTAGGGCGGGGGGATACTGGGGCCAACGTCCTGACTTTC.

CDR3 residues: CATSRGFVDREDPPIEGINQPQHF. CDR3 coding DNA: TGTGCCACCAGCAGAGGTTTTGTGGACAGGGAAGATCCTCCAATCGAGGGCATTAATCAGCCCCAGCATTTT. J is TRBJ1-5 and V is TRBV15, with 8 bases aligning to TRBD1. Germline values: CDR1 LNHNV, CDR2 YYDKDF (reference sequence). V was clipped by 1 base and J by 4 bases; unmatched bases: 30. This CDR3 region has 24 residues.

The chain combines TRBV5-1 with TRBJ2-5; D unresolved. Germline V gene sequence: CDR1 SGHRS, CDR2 YFSETQ. V shed 4 bases and J shed 0 bases, with 13 bases lying between them. This CDR3 is 15 amino acids long. CDR3 DNA sequence: TGCGCCAGCAGCGAGACCTTCGAGGACCAAGAGACCCAGTACTTC. Translating it yields CASSETFEDQETQYF.

The chain joins TRBV10-3 to TRBJ1-1; weak D call: TRBD1 (6 bases). CDR1 ENHRY and CDR2 SYGVKD come from the germline V gene. The V end was cut by 6 bases, the J end by 0 bases, with 14 bases between. This CDR3 is 15 amino acids long. CDR3 DNA sequence: TGTGCCATCAGCGAGGTTCAGGGGATGAACACTGAAGCTTTCTTT. This codes for CAISEVQGMNTEAFF.

This chain uses TRBV7-9 with TRBJ1-4; 9 nucleotides line up with TRBD1. In germline, CDR1 is SEHNR, CDR2 FQNEAQ (reference sequence). CDR3 length equals 15 residues. Trimming at V came to 1 base and at J to 6 bases, leaving 3 bases not matched to a gene. CDR3 nucleotide sequence: TGTGCCAGCAGCTTAGGGGACAGGGACTATGAAAAACTGTTTTTT. Protein: CASSLGDRDYEKLFF.

V gene TRBV19 combines with J gene TRBJ1-6; 8 nucleotides line up with TRBD1. J was trimmed by 11 bases and V by 4 bases; bases with no gene match: 4. Per germline, CDR1 LNHDA and CDR2 SQIVND (reference sequence). The CDR3 is made up of 13 amino acids. CDR3 residues: CASSTGGAAPLHF. The CDR3 region has the DNA TGTGCCAGTAGTACAGGGGGCGCGGCACCCCTCCACTTT.

This clone was recorded once. This chain joins TRBV5-1 and TRBJ2-1; TRBD2 matches 9 bases. The CDR3 runs 16 residues. The germline V gene encodes CDR1 SGHRS and CDR2 YFSETQ. V lost 0 bases, J lost 2 bases, and 3 bases stayed unmatched. The CDR3 sequence is CASSLALAGTYNEQFF. CDR3 DNA: TGCGCCAGCAGCTTGGCCCTAGCGGGGACCTACAATGAGCAGTTCTTC. The whole variable domain, remainder taken from reference TRBV5-1 and TRBJ2-1, is KAGVTQTPRYLIKTRGQQVTLSCSPISGHRSVSWYQQTPGQGLQFLFEYFSETQRNKGNFPGRFSGRQFSNSRSEMNVSTLELGDSALYLCASSLALAGTYNEQFFGPGTRLTVL.

The chain has TRBV10-3 and TRBJ1-1, with 9 nucleotides matching TRBD1. Germline V gives CDR1 ENHRY, CDR2 SYGVKD. V lost 5 bases to trimming and J lost 4 bases; unmatched junction nucleotides: 8. CDR3 length: 15 amino acids. CDR3 loop: CAISPGGDRVTEAFF. CDR3 nucleotide sequence: TGTGCCATCAGTCCAGGGGGGGACAGGGTCACTGAAGCTTTCTTT.

V gene TRBV6-5 combines with J gene TRBJ1-2; D uncertain. Trimming took off 2 bases at V and 2 bases at J, with 6 bases between the two ends. This CDR3 contains 13 residues. The V gene's germline CDR1 is MNHEY and CDR2 SVGAGI. The DNA for the CDR3 is TGTGCCAGCAGTTACGACACCAACTATGGCTACACCTTC. Translating it yields CASSYDTNYGYTF.

V and J are TRBV27 and TRBJ2-1; tentative D call: TRBD1 (5 bases). Germline values: CDR1 MNHEY, CDR2 SMNVEV (reference sequence). CDR3 length: 14 amino acids. Trimming stripped 10 bases from V and 4 bases from J, with 17 bases between. The CDR3 DNA reads TGTGCCACCCATAAGACAGAAATGTACAATGAGCAGTTCTTC. It is translated as CATHKTEMYNEQFF.

The chain joins TRBV19 to TRBJ2-7; 10 bases are a match to TRBD2. Germline V gene lookup returns CDR1 LNHDA and CDR2 SQIVND (reference sequence). J lost 0 bases, V lost 4 bases, and 6 bases had no gene match. The CDR3 spans 16 residues. The CDR3 is CASSTQLAGSSYEQYF. Written as DNA, the CDR3 is TGTGCCAGTAGTACCCAACTAGCGGGGTCCTCCTACGAGCAGTACTTC.

V is TRBV14 and J is TRBJ2-1; 7 bases fit TRBD1. Germline lookup yields CDR1 SGHDN and CDR2 FVKESK. The J segment lost 0 bases and the V segment lost 0 bases, leaving 2 bases of the junction unmatched. The CDR3 covers 16 residues. In DNA form, the CDR3 reads TGTGCCAGCAGCCAAGAAGGGGGCAGCTCCTACAATGAGCAGTTCTTC. Translation: CASSQEGGSSYNEQFF. Full variable domain (outside the CDR3, taken from reference TRBV14 and TRBJ2-1): EAGVTQFPSHSVIEKGQTVTLRCDPISGHDNLYWYRRVMGKEIKFLLHFVKESKQDESGMPNNRFLAERTGGTYSTLKVQPAELEDSGVYFCASSQEGGSSYNEQFFGPGTRLTVL.

V gene TRBV10-1 combines with J gene TRBJ1-5; no clear D. V lost 5 bases and J lost 4, with 9 bases in between. The CDR3 has 13 amino acids. Per germline, CDR1 WNHNN and CDR2 SYGVQD (reference sequence). The DNA for the CDR3 is TGCGCCAGCAGTAATGGCAGAAATCAGCCCCAGCATTTT. This codes for CASSNGRNQPQHF.

This chain links TRBV18 with TRBJ2-7; TRBD1 aligns across 8 bases. The V gene's germline CDR1 is KGHSH and CDR2 LQKENI. The CDR3 has 14 amino acids. Trimming took 2 bases from V and 3 from J; bases not matched to a gene: 3. CDR3: CASSPGTGIYEQYF. DNA of the CDR3: TGTGCCAGCTCACCAGGGACAGGAATCTACGAGCAGTACTTC.

The chain employs TRBV15 and TRBJ1-1; D gene unclear. The CDR3 is 14 residues long. Per germline, CDR1 LNHNV and CDR2 YYDKDF (reference sequence). V lost 5 bases to trimming and J lost 0 bases, with 10 bases between them. This chain's CDR3 is CATSPLLLNTEAFF. In DNA form, the CDR3 reads TGTGCCACCAGCCCCTTACTACTGAACACTGAAGCTTTCTTT.

This chain connects TRBV15 to TRBJ2-3; 12 bases are shared with TRBD2. The CDR3 spans 15 residues. Germline V gene sequence: CDR1 LNHNV, CDR2 YYDKDF (reference sequence). V trimming: 1 base; J trimming: 9 bases; junction bases outside the gene matches: 5. The CDR3 region has the DNA TGTGCCACCAGCAGAGCTAGCGGGGGGGGCGAGACGCAGTATTTT. Protein product: CATSRASGGGETQYF.

This chain links TRBV5-7 with TRBJ2-2; 7 bases map to TRBD2. TRBV5-7 is treated as an ORF (open reading frame) with a function not yet certain. The CDR3 sequence is 17 residues long. Trimming at V came to 0 bases and at J to 3 bases, leaving 8 bases not matched to a gene. This CDR3 is CASSLAYRLADTGELFF. For the CDR3, the DNA is TGTGCCAGCAGCTTGGCCTATCGGCTAGCGGACACCGGGGAGCTGTTTTTT.

The J gene is TRBJ2-7, the V gene TRBV27; D is perhaps TRBD1 (6 bases). V was pared by 2 bases and J by 2 bases, with 13 bases between. The CDR3 is 15 amino acids. Germline CDR1 MNHEY, CDR2 SMNVEV (reference sequence). The DNA of the CDR3 is TGTGCCAGCAGTTTACAGGGGCACTCCGCCTACGAGCAGTACTTC. Translation: CASSLQGHSAYEQYF.

V usage is TRBV10-3 and J usage is TRBJ2-7; TRBD2 matches at 9 bases. Per the germline V gene, CDR1 is ENHRY and CDR2 is SYGVKD. The CDR3 has 19 amino acids. The junction had 15 bases not matched to a gene; V was cut back by 2 bases and J by 1 base. Here the CDR3 DNA reads TGTGCCATCAGTGAGCCTGGCGGGGGGGCCCTCGGATTGTCCTACGAGCAGTACTTC. Translated, it gives CAISEPGGGALGLSYEQYF.

The chain employs TRBV7-2 and TRBJ2-5, with 11 bases that match TRBD2. V lost 0 bases and J lost 1; bases outside the gene matches: 1. This CDR3 spans 16 amino acids. CDR1 is SGHTA, CDR2 FQGNSA, per germline. CDR3: CASSLAGTSGQETQYF. DNA of the CDR3: TGTGCCAGCAGCTTAGCGGGGACTAGCGGCCAAGAGACCCAGTACTTC. Drawing the rest from reference TRBV7-2 and TRBJ2-5, the complete variable domain is GAGVSQSPSNKVTEKGKDVELRCDPISGHTALYWYRQSLGQGLEFLIYFQGNSAPDKSGLPSDRFSAERTGGSVSTLTIQRTQQEDSAVYLCASSLAGTSGQETQYFGPGTRLLVL.

The chain is built from TRBV29-1 and TRBJ1-2, with D unresolved. This CDR3 contains 13 residues. Trimming removed 2 bases from V and 4 bases from J, with 11 bases in between. Germline loops: CDR1 SQVTM, CDR2 ANQGSEA. This chain's CDR3 is CSVEQAKTYGYTF. In nucleotides, the CDR3 is TGCAGCGTTGAACAGGCGAAGACCTATGGCTACACCTTC.

To note about this clone: Other DNA sequences in the sample encode the same CDR3. V gene TRBV19 combines with J gene TRBJ2-3, with D possibly matching TRBD2 (5 bases). V was cut by 6 bases and J by 2 bases, with 12 bases left in between. This CDR3 is 14 amino acids long. Germline V gives CDR1 LNHDA, CDR2 SQIVND (reference sequence). CDR3 region: CASSSLRDTDTQYF. CDR3 in DNA: TGTGCCAGTAGCTCACTTCGGGACACAGATACGCAGTATTTT.

The V call is TRBV11-2, the J call TRBJ1-2; D is possibly TRBD1 (5 bases). This CDR3 region has 14 residues. V dropped 2 bases and J dropped 6 bases, with 13 bases sitting between them. The V gene's germline CDR1 is SGHAT and CDR2 FQNNGV. The CDR3 nucleotides read TGTGCCAGCAGCTTATGGAGGGGCAGAGATGGCTACACCTTC. It translates to CASSLWRGRDGYTF.

The chain joins TRBV9 to TRBJ2-7, with D perhaps matching TRBD1 (6 bases). The germline gives CDR1 SGDLS, CDR2 YYNGEE. Trimming removed 1 base at V and 2 bases at J, with 10 bases between. There are 14 residues in the CDR3. The CDR3 loop reads CASSVLGDTYEQYF. The CDR3 region has the DNA TGTGCCAGCAGCGTATTAGGGGACACCTACGAGCAGTACTTC.

This chain uses TRBV7-2 with TRBJ2-3; tentative D call: TRBD1 (5 bases). V lost 5 bases to trimming and J lost 3 bases, with 15 bases between them. Germline loops: CDR1 SGHTA, CDR2 FQGNSA. This CDR3 region has 15 residues. Here the CDR3 DNA reads TGTGCCAGCAGCCGAGACTGGGGCGGAACAGATACGCAGTATTTT. Translating it yields CASSRDWGGTDTQYF.

This CDR3 reads CASSSRTGDWEKLFF. For the CDR3, the DNA is TGTGCCAGCAGCTCCAGGACAGGGGATTGGGAAAAACTGTTTTTT. The genes are TRBV7-9 and TRBJ1-4, with 9 bases aligning to TRBD1. The CDR3 length is 15 residues. With 4 bases clipped from V and 8 bases from J, the junction kept 8 bases outside the gene matches. Germline CDR1 is SEHNR and CDR2 is FQNEAQ (reference sequence). Full variable domain (missing parts from reference TRBV7-9 and TRBJ1-4): DTGVSQNPRHKITKRGQNVTFRCDPISEHNRLYWYRQTLGQGPEFLTYFQNEAQLEKSRLLSDRFSAERPKGSFSTLEIQRTEQGDSAMYLCASSSRTGDWEKLFFGSGTQLSVL.